A selection of T cell receptor beta chains follows, all from one sample in a study of blood T cell repertoires in COVID-19. Sequencing used immunoSEQ multiplex PCR; TCRdb keeps in-frame clones, though not all of them. The table records about 100,000 clones, less than 85% of them present only once. The sequencing sample was made of peripheral blood. The receptors shown here come from a man between 65 and 80 years old with active or convalescent COVID-19. The CDR3 runs from the conserved cysteine through the conserved F or W. A D gene is named only where the DNA matches it firmly. Rows give clone size only sometimes, using once, few, many, or a class for an expanded clone.

V gene	D gene	clone size	J gene	CDR3 DNA	CDR3 protein
TRBV28	.	.	TRBJ1-1	TGTGCCAGCGGAGGTGGGAGTAATAAGGACACTGAAGCTTTCTTT	CASGGGSNKDTEAFF
TRBV3-1/TRBV3-2	.	.	TRBJ1-3	TGTGCCAGCAGCCGAGACAGCTCTGGAAACACCATATATTTT	CASSRDSSGNTIYF
TRBV11-2	.	few	TRBJ2-5	TGTGCCAGCAGCACCGGACTTCAAGAGACCCAGTACTTC	CASSTGLQETQYF
TRBV19	TRBD2	once	TRBJ2-1	TGTGCCAGTACCCTCAGAGGGGGCGGGAGGGTATACAATGAGCAGTTCTTC	CASTLRGGGRVYNEQFF
TRBV28	TRBD2	.	TRBJ2-7	TGTGCCAGCAGTTCAGGACTAGCGGGTACCCCCTACGAGCAGTACTTC	CASSSGLAGTPYEQYF
TRBV19	TRBD1	.	TRBJ1-2	TGTGCCAGTAGAACGACAGGGGTCAGAGGCTACACCTTC	CASRTTGVRGYTF
TRBV11-2	.	once	TRBJ2-1	TGTGCCAGCAGCCCCCCGTCCTCCCGCAATGAGCAGTTCTTC	CASSPPSSRNEQFF
TRBV4-2	TRBD2	.	TRBJ2-7	TGTGCCAGCAGCCAAGAAAGCCTAGCGGGGGGGTTGGGCTCCTACGAGCAGTACTTC	CASSQESLAGGLGSYEQYF
TRBV6-5	TRBD1	.	TRBJ1-2	TGTGCCAGCATAGGGCCCACGGGACAGAACTTCTACACCTTC	CASIGPTGQNFYTF
TRBV19	.	.	TRBJ1-2	TGTGCCAGTAGTATAAGCGTGTACTATGGCTACACCTTC	CASSISVYYGYTF
TRBV19	TRBD2	.	TRBJ2-2	TGTGCCAGTGGGGGACTAGACAGGAACACCGGGGAGCTGTTTTTT	CASGGLDRNTGELFF
TRBV19	.	few	TRBJ2-7	TGTGCCAGTAGCCAGGGGTTGGCGTACGAGCAGTACTTC	CASSQGLAYEQYF
TRBV29-1	TRBD1	.	TRBJ1-1	TGCAGCGTTGCCCGCGGACAGGGAGAAGCTTTCTTT	CSVARGQGEAFF
TRBV12-3/TRBV12-4	.	.	TRBJ2-1	TGTGCCAGCAGTGCAGGTACCCACAATGAGCAGTTCTTC	CASSAGTHNEQFF
TRBV5-4	.	few	TRBJ1-2	TGTGCCAGCAGCTTGACAGGGTTCACCGCTGGCTACACCTTC	CASSLTGFTAGYTF
TRBV7-3	.	.	TRBJ2-2	TGTGCCAGCAGCGTTACAGGGAACACCGGGGAGCTGTTTTTT	CASSVTGNTGELFF
TRBV6-5	.	.	TRBJ1-3	TGTGCCAGCAGTTACGGGACACGTGAGAACACCATATATTTT	CASSYGTRENTIYF
TRBV30	.	.	TRBJ1-5	TGTGCCTGGAGTGTACTGGGAGGGGGTCAGCCCCAGCATTTT	CAWSVLGGGQPQHF
TRBV2	TRBD1	.	TRBJ1-1	TGTGCCAGGATCTTACAGGGGAAATTCATGAACACTGAAGCTTTCTTT	CARILQGKFMNTEAFF
TRBV23-1	TRBD1	.	TRBJ2-2	TGCGCCAGCCCCCGAGGCAGGGGGCGTAGGGTGAGCACCGGGGAGCTGTTTTTT	CASPRGRGRRVSTGELFF
TRBV7-9	.	.	TRBJ2-1	TGTGCCAGCACAAAACTAGCCTACAATGAGCAGTTCTTC	CASTKLAYNEQFF
TRBV19	.	many	TRBJ2-3	TGTGCCAGTAGTATAGACAGGGCCACAGATACGCAGTATTTT	CASSIDRATDTQYF
TRBV6-2/TRBV6-3	TRBD2	few	TRBJ2-3	TGTGCCAGCAGTCTCGGACTAGCGGGTCACACAGATACGCAGTATTTT	CASSLGLAGHTDTQYF
TRBV28	.	.	TRBJ1-4	TGTGCCAGCAACGACAATGATAATGAAAAACTGTTTTTT	CASNDNDNEKLFF
TRBV15	.	.	TRBJ2-4	TGTGCCACCAGCCTTGACAGCCTAGCCAAAAACATTCAGTACTTC	CATSLDSLAKNIQYF
TRBV19	.	.	TRBJ1-5	TGTGCCAGTAGTATAGTTAAGGGGGAAGGCAATCAGCCCCAGCATTTT	CASSIVKGEGNQPQHF
TRBV18	.	.	TRBJ1-3	TGTGCCAGCTCACGCGACCAGGGAGGTGGAAACACCATATATTTT	CASSRDQGGGNTIYF
TRBV6-4	.	.	TRBJ1-1	TGTGCCAGCGGGGGAGGAGGAAGTAACACTGAAGCTTTCTTT	CASGGGGSNTEAFF
TRBV5-5	.	.	TRBJ2-7	TGTGCCAGCAGCTTGCCAGGGATCTACGAGCAGTACTTC	CASSLPGIYEQYF
TRBV12-3/TRBV12-4	.	.	TRBJ1-6	TGTGCCAGCAGTCTGGACGCCGGGGCACCCCTCCACTTT	CASSLDAGAPLHF
TRBV9	.	.	TRBJ1-2	TGTGCCAGCAGCCCTGGACAGACTTACTATGGCTACACCTTC	CASSPGQTYYGYTF
TRBV5-4	TRBD2	once	TRBJ2-1	TGTGCCAGCAGCCCGGGGGGACTAGCGGCCTACAATGAGCAGTTCTTC	CASSPGGLAAYNEQFF
TRBV5-1	TRBD2	.	TRBJ2-1	TGCGCCAGCAGCCCAGGGACTAGCGGGAGCCCTTACAATGAGCAGTTCTTC	CASSPGTSGSPYNEQFF
TRBV7-9	.	.	TRBJ1-5	TGTGCCAGCAGCTTAGGAGGGTTGAGACAGCCCCAGCATTTT	CASSLGGLRQPQHF
TRBV28	.	.	TRBJ2-3	TGTGCCAGCAGTTCCCTCACAGATACGCAGTATTTT	CASSSLTDTQYF
TRBV9	TRBD2	.	TRBJ2-3	TGTGCCAGCAGCGTAGTCGGGGCGGGAGATACAGATACGCAGTATTTT	CASSVVGAGDTDTQYF
TRBV29-1	.	.	TRBJ1-4	TGCAGCGTTGTAGTTGGGAAGGGGGAAAAACTGTTTTTT	CSVVVGKGEKLFF
TRBV18	.	.	TRBJ1-1	TGTGCCAGCTCACCGGGGCCCGGTGAAGCTTTCTTT	CASSPGPGEAFF
TRBV24-1	TRBD1	.	TRBJ1-5	TGTGCCACCAGTGATACAGGCAGGGGGCAGGGCAATCAGCCCCAGCATTTT	CATSDTGRGQGNQPQHF
TRBV5-5	TRBD1	.	TRBJ1-1	TGTGCCAGCAGCGCACAGGGGACCACTGAAGCTTTCTTT	CASSAQGTTEAFF
TRBV10-3	TRBD1	.	TRBJ1-1	TGTGCCATCAGTGAGTCGGAGCAGGGGGTAACTGAAGCTTTCTTT	CAISESEQGVTEAFF
TRBV9	.	.	TRBJ1-2	TGTGCCAGCAGCGTAGCTACTACCTCTAACTATGGCTACACCTTC	CASSVATTSNYGYTF
TRBV5-4	TRBD1	.	TRBJ1-3	TGTGCCAGCAGCTCCCGGGACAGGGGGCAAGGAAACACCATATATTTT	CASSSRDRGQGNTIYF
TRBV7-9	.	.	TRBJ1-4	TGTGCCAGCAGCCTAGATGGAGCAGGGCCGGAAAAACTGTTTTTT	CASSLDGAGPEKLFF
TRBV3-1/TRBV3-2	TRBD1	once	TRBJ1-1	TGTGCCAGCAGCCATTACAGGGGGCAAGGATCCACTGAAGCTTTCTTT	CASSHYRGQGSTEAFF
TRBV4-1	.	.	TRBJ2-2	TGCGCCAGCAGCCAAGAAGGCAGGGGAACCGGGGAGCTGTTTTTT	CASSQEGRGTGELFF
TRBV5-1	.	.	TRBJ1-1	TGCGCCAGCACCCTGGAGGTAGGGAACACTGAAGCTTTCTTT	CASTLEVGNTEAFF
TRBV11-3	.	.	TRBJ1-6	TGTGCCAGCAGCTATAACGAAGAATCGGGTAATTCACCCCTCCACTTT	CASSYNEESGNSPLHF
TRBV19	.	once	TRBJ2-7	TGTGCCAGTAGTATATTTGGAGCCTACGAGCAGTACTTC	CASSIFGAYEQYF
TRBV19	.	.	TRBJ1-5	TGTGCCAGTAGCGACATCTATGGCAATCAGCCCCAGCATTTT	CASSDIYGNQPQHF
TRBV10-2	.	few	TRBJ1-4	TGCGCCAGCAGTGAACAAGACAGTTTCGGTTTGCAAACTAATGAAAAACTGTTTTTT	CASSEQDSFGLQTNEKLFF
TRBV5-1	TRBD1	.	TRBJ1-4	TGCGCCAGCAGCCTTACAGGGGGTAATGAAAAACTGTTTTTT	CASSLTGGNEKLFF